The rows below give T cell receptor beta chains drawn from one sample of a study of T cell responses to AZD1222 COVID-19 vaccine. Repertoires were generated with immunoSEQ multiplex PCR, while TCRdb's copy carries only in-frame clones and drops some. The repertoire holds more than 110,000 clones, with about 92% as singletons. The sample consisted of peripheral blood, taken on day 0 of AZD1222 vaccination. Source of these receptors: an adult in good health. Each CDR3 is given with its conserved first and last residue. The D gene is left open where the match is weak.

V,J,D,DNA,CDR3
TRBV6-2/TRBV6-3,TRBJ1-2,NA,TGTGCCAGCAGTTACTCGATCATGGGAGGGGTGTTCGGCTACACCTTC,CASSYSIMGGVFGYTF
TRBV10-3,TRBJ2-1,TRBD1,TGTGCCACCTGGACAGGTGGGAATGAGCAGTTCTTC,CATWTGGNEQFF
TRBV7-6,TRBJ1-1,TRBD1,TGTGCCAGCAGCCGACGACAGGGGGGGAACACTGAAGCTTTCTTT,CASSRRQGGNTEAFF
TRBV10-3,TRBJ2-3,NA,TGTGCCGTACTGGCAGGGGGCACAGATACGCAGTATTTT,CAVLAGGTDTQYF
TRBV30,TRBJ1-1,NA,TGTGCCGGGGCTCGGGCCGACACTGAAGCTTTCTTT,CAGARADTEAFF
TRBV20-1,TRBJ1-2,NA,TGCAGTGCCTACAGTAACTATGGCTACACCTTC,CSAYSNYGYTF
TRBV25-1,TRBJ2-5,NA,TGTGCCAGCAGTGAAGTCGGCCTGCAAGAGACCCAGTACTTC,CASSEVGLQETQYF
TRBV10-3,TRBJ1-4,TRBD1,TGTGCCATCAGTGATGGGACAGGGTATGAAAAACTGTTTTTT,CAISDGTGYEKLFF
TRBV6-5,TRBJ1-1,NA,TGTGCCAGCAGTTACAGGGTAGAGGACACTGAAGCTTTCTTT,CASSYRVEDTEAFF
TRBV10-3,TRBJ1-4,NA,TGTGCCATCAGAATGGAAGGGTCCAATGAAAAACTGTTTTTT,CAIRMEGSNEKLFF
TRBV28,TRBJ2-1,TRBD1,TGTGCCAGCAGCCAAGACAGGGGATCCTACAATGAGCAGTTCTTC,CASSQDRGSYNEQFF
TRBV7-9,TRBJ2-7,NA,TGTGCCAGCAGCTTCCCGGCAGCAGCCTACGAGCAGTACTTC,CASSFPAAAYEQYF
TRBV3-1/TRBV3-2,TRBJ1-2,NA,TGTGCCAGCAGCGAGACGACAGACAACTATGGCTACACCTTC,CASSETTDNYGYTF
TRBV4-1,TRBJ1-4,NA,TGCGCCAGCAGCCAAGACCCACAGGGAACTAATGAAAAACTGTTTTTT,CASSQDPQGTNEKLFF
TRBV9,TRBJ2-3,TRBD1,TGTGCCAGCAGCCCCCCTCAGACAGGGGCGGAGGCCACAGATACGCAGTATTTT,CASSPPQTGAEATDTQYF
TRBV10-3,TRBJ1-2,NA,TGTGCCACCAGGGACCGGGACTATGGCTACACCTTC,CATRDRDYGYTF
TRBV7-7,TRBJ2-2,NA,TGTGCTAGCAGCTTAGGAGGGGCGGGGAACACCGGGGAGCTGTTTTTT,CASSLGGAGNTGELFF